This TCR beta chain was sequenced for a study of TIL therapy for anti-PD-1-resistant metastatic lung cancer. Across the whole study: Tumors carried a median about 1.5 non-synonymous mutations per megabase. Whole-study results and caveats: Compared with baseline intratumoral T cells, expanded TIL cultures were more clonal and less diverse (around 5.9% vs 31%).

This was the immunoSEQ v3 assay. Clones were sequenced by immunoSEQ multiplex PCR, and TCRdb holds only the in-frame ones, with some missing. The sample holds about 50,000 clones; 70% to 85% are singletons and the top ten take less than 6.5%. V was pared by 5 bases and J by 3 bases, with 8 bases of the junction left unmatched. This CDR3 has 16 residues. Germline V gene data show CDR1 as LNHDA and CDR2 as SQIVND (reference sequence). Concerning this clone: Its antigen is still unknown.

The time point was: pre-treatment sample, taken before nivolumab and TIL therapy. Pleural nodules or supraclavicular lymph nodes made up most of the excised metastases sampled. Sequenced material: tumor tissue, taken at baseline. The rearrangement links TRBV19 to TRBJ2-5, with TRBD1 matching 11 bases. The source of this sequence is a person aged 25 to 80 with non-small cell lung cancer. The CDR3: CASSPGPGQGEETQYF. CDR3 DNA: TGTGCCAGTAGTCCCGGACCGGGACAGGGGGAAGAGACCCAGTACTTC.